The source of this T cell receptor beta chain is a study of glioma-infiltrating T cells. Trimming took 5 bases from V and 4 from J, leaving 6 bases between them. The CDR3 runs to 12 residues. Germline CDR1 LNHDA, CDR2 SQIVND (reference sequence). Using RNA template, CDR3s of TCR alpha and beta were amplified with iRepertoire arm-PCR. MiXCR was run by TCRdb on the multiplex PCR reads, yielding one entry per CDR3 protein. The table records more than 300,000 distinct CDR3 sequences, 41% of them present only once. This clonotype was seen a handful of times. This clonotype was obtained from a human donor with low-grade glioma or glioblastoma, undergoing nonglioma brain surgery, or in good health (not recorded which). The chain employs TRBV19 and TRBJ2-1, with D hard to call. Source material: glioma tissue, nonneoplastic brain tissue, or PBMCs (not recorded which). In nucleotides, the CDR3 is TGTGCCAGTAGTGGAGAATACAATGAGCAGTTCTTC. This translates into CASSGEYNEQFF.